This T cell receptor (beta chain) was observed in a study of T-cell memory formation after mild COVID-19. In the study overall: TCR clusters showed largely donor specificity. The study, taken as a whole, reports: In second-wave clones peaking day 37, SARS-CoV-2 specificity remained unconfirmed. Later expanders leaned toward CD4+, whereas clones contracting from day 15 to 85 were balanced CD4/CD8.

Germline CDR1 SGHTA, CDR2 FQGNSA. The V end was cut by 1 base, the J end by 4 bases, with 19 bases between. The CDR3 extends over 17 amino acids. Amplification by 5'RACE using constant-segment primers produced TCR alpha and TCR beta cDNA libraries that carried sample barcodes and UMIs. TCRdb reanalysed the 5' RACE reads using MiXCR and keeps one entry per CDR3 protein. The sample includes roughly 300,000 distinct CDR3 sequences, around 8% of them seen just once. This clonotype has a handful of counts. Its antigen remains unidentified. This clonotype originated in a man in his late teens or twenties who had mild COVID-19 (a few samples of this study predate the infection). Cell type and time point are not known. The chain is built from TRBV7-2 and TRBJ1-2, with a tentative D call TRBD1 (6 bases). The material sequenced was PBMCs or a T cell subset sorted from them (not recorded which). The CDR3 DNA sequence: TGTGCCAGCAGCTTAGAGGTACGGCAGGGGATTAGCTATGGCTACACCTTC. Encoded protein: CASSLEVRQGISYGYTF.